This T cell receptor beta chain is from a study of T cell changes during pregnancy in multiple sclerosis (dated by TCRdb to between 2019 and 2020). With regard to the full study: The study looked at changes in the T cell repertoire across pregnancy in women with multiple sclerosis.

Library construction relied on the immunoSEQ multiplex PCR assay. Entries here come from immuneACCESS through TCRdb and include only in-frame sequences with V and J called. Some clones fail to appear in such tables; in the studies checked, an unresolved V gene covers under half of the shortfall, and the cause of the remainder is unknown. This sample comprises about 21,000 clones, 80% to 90% of them detected only once. Roughly 8% of the sample rests with the top ten. On this clone: Its antigen is still unknown. The record has no base qualities; no much larger clone is one base away.

The material was CD8+ T cells from peripheral blood mononuclear cells, obtained in the second trimester of pregnancy. The TCR sequence derives from a female donor in good health, enrolled as a control in a pregnancy study.

The nucleotides read TGTGCCAGCAGCGACACGTCGGGAGGTCAGCCCCAGCATTTT. Its coded protein is CASSDTSGGQPQHF. The sequence links TRBV9 to TRBJ1-5; no D gene can be assigned with confidence. Trimming at the junction amounts to 3 bases on V and 6 bases on J, and the germline ends lie 13 bases apart. CDR1 and CDR2 were assigned from the germline V gene as SGDLS and YYNGEE. From the cysteine through the phenylalanine, the CDR3 covers 14 amino acids. This entry keeps only the CDR3 DNA: 42 bases, framed from base 1.